This T cell receptor (beta chain) was recovered during a study of blood T cell repertoires in COVID-19 (dated by TCRdb to the early 2020s). Some background on the complete study: Samples covering the acute and convalescent phases of COVID-19 were provided by collaborators in the United States, Italy and Spain. The material from the prospective study consisted of cDNA or gDNA derived from T cells, B-cell-depleted T cells, or PBMCs. Deeply sampled blood TCRbeta repertoires from subjects exposed to, actively infected with, or recovered from COVID-19 were included in the dataset. The repertoires were released in a freely available public database intended as a resource for research on the immune response to SARS-CoV-2. Samples came from the ongoing ImmuneRACE study (first 160 participants) plus 1,254 subjects from 6 global collaborators. A de-identified subject ID, COVID-19 status, age in years and sex were almost always included in the sample metadata. HLA class I and class II types, where available, came from metadata supplied by the sample provider rather than from assay-based typing.

The immunoSEQ Assay, a bias-controlled multiplex PCR, was used to amplify TCRbeta CDR3 regions from genomic DNA. The paper's data handling went like this. Nucleated cell counts per sample were estimated from amplification of reference gene primers within the assay. To quantify the absolute abundance of each unique TCRbeta CDR3 rearrangement, sequence reads were collapsed and filtered. Productive Simpson clonality was computed per sample as the square root of Simpson's diversity index over productive rearrangements. TCRdb holds this immuneACCESS table with in-frame rearrangements only. Some clones are missing; in checked studies, unresolved V genes explain under half, and the rest has no known cause. V and J calls plus clone size are reproduced from that table; the DNA served to infer D and trimming. The sample yields roughly 260,000 clones; 91% were counted once. Clones ranked in the top ten supply 0.95% to 1.5% of the sample.

Enrolling through a virtual design, the prospective study's participants ranged in age from roughly 18 to 90 years and lived across about two dozen United States geographic areas. To assign participants to cohorts, the prospective study relied on clinical history that participants themselves reported in a screening survey and a study questionnaire. Each participant in the prospective study had whole blood, serum and a nasopharyngeal or oropharyngeal swab collected by mobile phlebotomists. Participants in the prospective study had the option to provide additional blood draws and questionnaires over a roughly 2-month period. Before DNA extraction, prospective study blood samples were shipped either frozen or at room temperature. Findings and caveats that apply to the study as a whole: How much clinical and demographic metadata was included differed by source and by participant, and the metadata was provided uncurated.

In regard to this clone: Its antigen specificity is not known. One base away there is no much larger clone; base qualities are not given.

After removal of 4 bases from V and 5 bases from J, the junction retains 10 bases not matched to a gene. CDR1 and CDR2, per the germline V gene, are SGHRS and YFSETQ. CDR3 length: 17 amino acids, cysteine to phenylalanine. Only the CDR3 part of the read is kept: 51 bases, read in frame from the first base. The sequence came from a human donor in a cohort exposed to, infected with or recovered from COVID-19 (not recorded which). The donor label of this sample is uncertain. This sequence uses TRBV5-1 and TRBJ2-3; 13 nucleotides in the junction match TRBD2. Material: PBMCs or T cells enriched from blood (not recorded which). The nucleotide sequence reads as follows: TGCGCCAGCAGCCAACTACTAGCGGGGGGGATTCAAGATACGCAGTATTTT. The resulting protein is CASSQLLAGGIQDTQYF.